This T cell receptor beta chain was obtained from a study of T-cell memory formation after mild COVID-19. Findings of the study overall: While clones contracting from day 15 to 85 were balanced between CD4 and CD8, later expanders leaned CD4+. The CD4+ clones that contracted clustered mainly within CM and EM, and the CD8+ clones concentrated in EMRA.

The V gene end was trimmed by 4 bases and the J gene end by 5 bases; junction bases not matched to a gene: 14. CDR1 is LGHNA and CDR2 is YSLEER in the germline V gene. The CDR3 covers 17 residues. cDNA libraries for TCR alpha and TCR beta, carrying sample barcodes and UMIs, came from 5'RACE with constant-segment primers. TCRdb reprocessed the 5' RACE reads via MiXCR and lists one record per CDR3 protein. The data contain around 340,000 distinct CDR3 sequences, roughly 21% of them singletons. A note on this clonotype: What it binds is not known.

J is TRBJ2-7 and V is TRBV4-3, with TRBD2 identical over 10 bases. Specimen: PBMCs or a T cell subset sorted from them (not recorded which). This sequence was found in an adult woman who had mild COVID-19 (a few samples of this study predate the infection). Cell type and time point are not known. CDR3 in DNA: TGCGCCAGCAGCCCGACCGGGACTAGCGATTTCAGGAACGAGCAGTACTTC. Its protein is CASSPTGTSDFRNEQYF.